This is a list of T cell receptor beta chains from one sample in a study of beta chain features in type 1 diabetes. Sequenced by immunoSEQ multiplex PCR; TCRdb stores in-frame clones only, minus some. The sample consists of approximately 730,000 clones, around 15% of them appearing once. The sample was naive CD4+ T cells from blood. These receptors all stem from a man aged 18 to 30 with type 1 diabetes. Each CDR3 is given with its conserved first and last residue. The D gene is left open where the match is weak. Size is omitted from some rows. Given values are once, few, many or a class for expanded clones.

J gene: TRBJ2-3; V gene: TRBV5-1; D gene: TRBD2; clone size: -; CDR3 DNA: TGCGCCAGCAGCTTCCGACTAGCGATTAGCACAGATACGCAGTATTTT; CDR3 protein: CASSFRLAISTDTQYF
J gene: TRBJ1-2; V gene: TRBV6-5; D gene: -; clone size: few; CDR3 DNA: TGTGCCAGCAGTTACGGGCGAAACTCCAACTATGGCTACACCTTC; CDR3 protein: CASSYGRNSNYGYTF
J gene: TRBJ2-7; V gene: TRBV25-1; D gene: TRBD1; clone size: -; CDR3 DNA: TGTGCCAGCAGCCGGGACAGGAGAAACTACGAGCAGTACTTC; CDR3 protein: CASSRDRRNYEQYF
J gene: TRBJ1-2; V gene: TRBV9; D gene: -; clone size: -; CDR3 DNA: TGTGCCAGCAGCGTAGAGGGACGGTATGGCTACACCTTC; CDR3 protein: CASSVEGRYGYTF
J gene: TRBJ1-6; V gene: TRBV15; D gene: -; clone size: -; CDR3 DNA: TGTGCCACCAGCAGAGGCGAGGGCCTGGACTCACCCCTCCACTTT; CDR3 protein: CATSRGEGLDSPLHF
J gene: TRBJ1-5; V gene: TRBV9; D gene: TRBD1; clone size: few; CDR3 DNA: TGTGCCAGCAGCGAGGGACAGTTAAGCAATCAGCCCCAGCATTTT; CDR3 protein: CASSEGQLSNQPQHF
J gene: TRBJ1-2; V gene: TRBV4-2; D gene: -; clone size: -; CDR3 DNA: TGTGCCAGCAGCCAAGAAGGACAGACCTATGGCTACACCTTC; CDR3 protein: CASSQEGQTYGYTF
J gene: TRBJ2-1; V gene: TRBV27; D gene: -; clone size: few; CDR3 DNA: TGTGCCAGCAGTAAGCTAGGAGACCTCGGCTACAATGAGCAGTTCTTC; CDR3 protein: CASSKLGDLGYNEQFF
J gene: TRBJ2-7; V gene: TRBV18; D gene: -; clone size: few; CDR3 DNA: TGTGCCAGCTCACCATCTATGATAGCCTCCTACGAGCAGTACTTC; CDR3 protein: CASSPSMIASYEQYF
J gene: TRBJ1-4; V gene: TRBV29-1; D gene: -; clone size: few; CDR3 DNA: TGCAGCGTTGATACAGGGATAGGTGAAAAACTGTTTTTT; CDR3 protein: CSVDTGIGEKLFF
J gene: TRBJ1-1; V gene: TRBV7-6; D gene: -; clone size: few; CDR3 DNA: TGTGCCAGCAGCTTAGGGGGCGCAGGGACTGAAGCTTTCTTT; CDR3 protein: CASSLGGAGTEAFF
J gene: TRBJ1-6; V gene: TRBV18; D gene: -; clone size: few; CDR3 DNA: TGTGCCAGCTCACTTGAAACTCCGGACCGGGGCAATTCACCCCTCCACTTT; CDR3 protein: CASSLETPDRGNSPLHF
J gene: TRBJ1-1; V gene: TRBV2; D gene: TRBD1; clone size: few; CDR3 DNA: TGTGCCAGCAACAGGGGCTACGAGACTGAAGCTTTCTTT; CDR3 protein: CASNRGYETEAFF
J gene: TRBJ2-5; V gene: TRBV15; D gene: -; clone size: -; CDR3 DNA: TGTGCCACCTCCCAACTCCGCTACCAAGAGACCCAGTACTTC; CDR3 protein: CATSQLRYQETQYF
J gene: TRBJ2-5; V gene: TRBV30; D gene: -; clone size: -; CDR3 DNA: TGTGCCTGGAGTTATGGCGAAGAGACCCAGTACTTC; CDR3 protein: CAWSYGEETQYF
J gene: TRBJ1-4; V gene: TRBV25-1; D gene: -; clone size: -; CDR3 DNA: TGTGCCAGCAGTGAGCCCGGGACTTTTCACCAAGAAAAACTGTTTTTT; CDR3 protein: CASSEPGTFHQEKLFF
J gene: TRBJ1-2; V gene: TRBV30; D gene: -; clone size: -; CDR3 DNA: TGTGCCTGGGCCCCGGGATTTAACTATGGCTACACCTTC; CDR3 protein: CAWAPGFNYGYTF
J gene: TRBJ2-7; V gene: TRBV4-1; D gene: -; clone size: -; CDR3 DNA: TGCGCCAGCAGCCCGGACGGGCCCTTGAAGCAGTACTTC; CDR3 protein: CASSPDGPLKQYF
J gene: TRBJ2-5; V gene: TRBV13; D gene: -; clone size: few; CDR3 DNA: TGTGCCAGCAGCTTAAGGCAGGGACTGCAAGAGACCCAGTACTTC; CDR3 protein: CASSLRQGLQETQYF
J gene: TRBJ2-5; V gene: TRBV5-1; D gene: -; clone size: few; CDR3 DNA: TGCGCCAGCAGCTCGGGTTCCGGGTTCCAAGAGACCCAGTACTTC; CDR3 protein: CASSSGSGFQETQYF
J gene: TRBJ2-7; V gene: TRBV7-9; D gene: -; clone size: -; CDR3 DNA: TGTGCCAGCAGCCCCCAGAATCCCTACGAGCAGTACTTC; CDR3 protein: CASSPQNPYEQYF
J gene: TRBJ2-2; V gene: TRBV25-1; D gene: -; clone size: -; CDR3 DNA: TGTGCCAGCAGTGACAATGAGAGGGGCACCGGGGAGCTGTTTTTT; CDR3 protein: CASSDNERGTGELFF
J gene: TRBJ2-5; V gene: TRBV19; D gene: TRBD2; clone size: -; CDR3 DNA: TGTGCCAGTAGCGCGGGGGGACAAGAGACCCAGTACTTC; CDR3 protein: CASSAGGQETQYF
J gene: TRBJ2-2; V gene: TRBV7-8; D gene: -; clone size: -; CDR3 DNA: TGTGCCAGCAGCCTCCTCTTGAGCCCGAACACCGGGGAGCTGTTTTTT; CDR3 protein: CASSLLLSPNTGELFF
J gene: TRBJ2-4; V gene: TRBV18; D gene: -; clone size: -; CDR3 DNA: TGTGCCAGCTCACCCCTCGGGGAGGACATTCAGTACTTC; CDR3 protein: CASSPLGEDIQYF
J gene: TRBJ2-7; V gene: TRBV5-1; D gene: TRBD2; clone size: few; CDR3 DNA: TGCGCCAGCAGCCCCGGCGGCGGGAGAACCTACGAGCAGTACTTC; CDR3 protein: CASSPGGGRTYEQYF
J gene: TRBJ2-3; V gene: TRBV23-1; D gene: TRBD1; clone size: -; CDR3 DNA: TGCGCCAGCAGTCCATGGGACAGAACTAGCACAGATACGCAGTATTTT; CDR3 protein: CASSPWDRTSTDTQYF
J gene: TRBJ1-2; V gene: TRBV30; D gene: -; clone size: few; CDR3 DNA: TGTGCCTGGAGTGCGGACAGCAACTATGGCTACACCTTC; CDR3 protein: CAWSADSNYGYTF
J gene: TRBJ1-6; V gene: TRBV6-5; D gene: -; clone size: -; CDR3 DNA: TGTGCCAGCAGTTACTCTACGGCTAAAGATTCACCCCTCCACTTT; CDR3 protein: CASSYSTAKDSPLHF
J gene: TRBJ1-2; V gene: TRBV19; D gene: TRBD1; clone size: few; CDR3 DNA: TGTGCCAGTAGTGTCGACAGGGCTCGCGGCTACACCTTC; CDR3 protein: CASSVDRARGYTF
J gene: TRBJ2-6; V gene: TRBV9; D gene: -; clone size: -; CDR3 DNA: TGTGCCAGCAGCGTAGCTTCTGGGGCCAACGTCCTGACTTTC; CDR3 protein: CASSVASGANVLTF
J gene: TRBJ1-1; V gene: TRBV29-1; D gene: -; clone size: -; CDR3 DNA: TGCAGCGTTTCCGGACGGATGAACACTGAAGCTTTCTTT; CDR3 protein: CSVSGRMNTEAFF
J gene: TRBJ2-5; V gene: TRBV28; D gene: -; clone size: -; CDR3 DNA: TGTGCCAGCAGTTTCCAGGGTGGGAAGACCCAGTACTTC; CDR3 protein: CASSFQGGKTQYF
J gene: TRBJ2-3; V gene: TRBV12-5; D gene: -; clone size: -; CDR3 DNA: TGTGCTAGTGGTAAGGGAAGCAACACAGATACGCAGTATTTT; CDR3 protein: CASGKGSNTDTQYF
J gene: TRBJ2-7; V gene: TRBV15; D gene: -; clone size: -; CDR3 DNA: TGTGCCACCAGCACATACCGGGATTCCTACGAGCAGTACTTC; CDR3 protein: CATSTYRDSYEQYF
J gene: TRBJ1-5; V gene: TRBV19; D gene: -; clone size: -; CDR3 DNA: TGTGCCAGTAGGCTTCCGGGCCACAATCAGCCCCAGCATTTT; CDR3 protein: CASRLPGHNQPQHF
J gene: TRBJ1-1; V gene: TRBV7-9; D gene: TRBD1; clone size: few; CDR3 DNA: TGTGCCAGCACCCTGACAGGGGAGAACACTGAAGCTTTCTTT; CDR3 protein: CASTLTGENTEAFF
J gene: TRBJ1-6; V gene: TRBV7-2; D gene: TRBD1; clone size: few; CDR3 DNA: TGTGCCAGCAGCTCCGGACAGGCGAGCTCCTATAATTCACCCCTCCACTTT; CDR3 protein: CASSSGQASSYNSPLHF
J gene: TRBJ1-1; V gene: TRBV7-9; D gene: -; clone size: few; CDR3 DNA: TGTGCCAGCAGCTTAGCGCAGGACACTGAAGCTTTCTTT; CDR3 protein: CASSLAQDTEAFF
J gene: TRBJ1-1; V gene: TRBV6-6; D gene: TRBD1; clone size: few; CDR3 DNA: TGTGCCAGCAGTTACTCGGACAGGGGTACTGAAGCTTTCTTT; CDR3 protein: CASSYSDRGTEAFF
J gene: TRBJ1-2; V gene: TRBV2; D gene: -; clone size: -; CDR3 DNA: TGTGCCAGCAGTGGGATGGGCTATGGCTACACCTTC; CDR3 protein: CASSGMGYGYTF
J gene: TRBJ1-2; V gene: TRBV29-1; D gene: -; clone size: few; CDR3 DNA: TGCAGCGTTGGAAGCGTGGCTAACTATGGCTACACCTTC; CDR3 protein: CSVGSVANYGYTF